The clone carrying this T cell receptor beta chain appeared a few times. TCRdb reanalysed the RT-PCR reads using MiXCR and keeps one entry per CDR3 protein. The profile shows around 540,000 distinct CDR3 sequences, about 12% of them singletons. The sample originates from a study of response to subunit inactivated influenza vaccine. The CDR3 is made up of 13 amino acids. After removal of 8 bases from V and 4 bases from J, the junction contained 5 bases not matched to a gene. The source of this sequence is a man aged 45 to 65 who received an inactivated influenza vaccine. The chain is built from TRBV12-3 or TRBV12-4 and TRBJ2-3; 8 bases fit TRBD2. The sample in question was PBMCs from blood, obtained on the day of vaccination. In DNA, the CDR3 is TGTGCCAGCGGAGCGGGAGAGGCAGATACGCAGTATTTT. Translating it yields CASGAGEADTQYF.